These 32 T cell receptor beta chains originate from one sample sequenced in a study of response to subunit inactivated influenza vaccine. TCRdb independently ran MiXCR on the RT-PCR reads; one entry per CDR3 protein. Here the sample spans 430,000 or so distinct CDR3 sequences, approximately 10% being singletons. The sequences come from PBMCs from blood, collected about 6 weeks after vaccination. These receptors were obtained from a middle-aged man who received an inactivated influenza vaccine.

This clonotype is a singleton in its sample. A read error may account for a junction end that differs from germline. The rearrangement links TRBV7-2 to TRBJ1-2; TRBD1 might be the D (6 bases). This CDR3 has 14 amino acids. CDR1 is SGHTA, CDR2 FQGNSA, per germline. The CDR3, as DNA: TGTGCCAGCAGCTTAGAGCCGGGGGGCTATAGCTACACCTTC. This translates into CASSLEPGGYSYTF.

This clonotype was picked up a small number of times. The rearrangement joins TRBV5-6 to TRBJ1-1; possibly TRBD1 for D (5 bases). CDR1 is SGHDT, CDR2 YYEEEE, per germline. The CDR3 consists of 16 residues. The germline V and J ends were trimmed by 4 bases and 4 bases, with 20 bases remaining between them. The CDR3 loop is CASSPLGGGSGTEAFF. CDR3 in DNA: TGTGCCAGCAGCCCCCTGGGCGGGGGGTCGGGCACTGAAGCTTTCTTT. The full variable domain, in which reference TRBV5-6 and TRBJ1-1 provide the parts outside the CDR3, is DAGVTQSPTHLIKTRGQQVTLRCSPKSGHDTVSWYQQALGQGPQFIFQYYEEEERQRGNFPDRFSGHQFPNYSSELNVNALLLGDSALYLCASSPLGGGSGTEAFFGQGTRLTVV.

The gene calls are TRBV28 and TRBJ1-5; TRBD1 matches at 8 bases. Germline CDR1 is MDHEN and CDR2 is SYDVKM. V shed 5 bases and J 9 bases; nucleotides not matched to a gene: 12. CDR3 length equals 15 residues. CDR3 sequence (DNA): TGTGCCAGCAGTGCCCACGGACAGGGCCTCGGGCCCCAGCATTTT. It codes for CASSAHGQGLGPQHF.

This clonotype was counted between two and nine times. J is TRBJ1-1 and V is TRBV7-8; D not resolved. V was shortened by 4 bases and J by 2 bases, with 8 bases between the two germline ends. CDR3 length: 13 residues. CDR1 and CDR2 from the germline V gene are SGHVS and FQNEAQ. The CDR3 loop reads CASSYSLNTEAFF. The CDR3 bases are TGTGCCAGCAGCTATTCACTTAACACTGAAGCTTTCTTT.

Written as DNA, the CDR3 is TGTGCCAGCAGCGTCCGGGGGGGCGAGCAGTACTTC. Translation: CASSVRGGEQYF. The chain uses TRBV9 and TRBJ2-7, with 8 bases lining up with TRBD2. The junction had 1 base not matched to a gene; V was cut back by 2 bases and J by 6 bases. CDR1 SGDLS and CDR2 YYNGEE come from the germline V gene. The CDR3 covers 12 residues.

This clonotype turned up a few times. The chain combines TRBV24-1 with TRBJ1-5, with D unclear. Per the germline V gene, CDR1 is KGHDR and CDR2 is SFDVKD. The ends were cut back, 5 bases at V and 1 base at J, with 14 bases in the middle. This CDR3 contains 16 residues. The CDR3 DNA reads TGTGCCACCAGTGCCGCGGGGAGGAGGAGCAATCAGCCCCAGCATTTT. Translating it yields CATSAAGRRSNQPQHF.

CDR3 in DNA: TGTGCCAGCAGCTTGGGACTAGCGGGGGGGCGGGGGCAGACAGATACGCAGTATTTT. Amino acids: CASSLGLAGGRGQTDTQYF. V is TRBV9 and J is TRBJ2-3, with 16 bases matching TRBD2. In germline, CDR1 is SGDLS, CDR2 YYNGEE. This CDR3 region has 19 residues. The trim removed 4 bases at V and 3 bases at J, leaving 11 bases unmatched.

This clonotype showed up just a few times. This sequence joins TRBV5-5 and TRBJ2-7; D not resolved. Trimming shortened V by 0 bases and J by 4 bases, and 11 bases separated the two germline ends. Germline-derived CDR1 and CDR2 are SGHKS and YYEKEE (reference sequence). This CDR3 is 14 amino acids long. For the CDR3, the DNA is TGTGCCAGCAGCTTGGATGAACAGCTGTACGAGCAGTACTTC. It codes for CASSLDEQLYEQYF.

The chain employs TRBV6-5 and TRBJ2-1, with TRBD2 matching 12 bases. The junction had 7 bases not matched to a gene; V was cut back by 2 bases and J by 8 bases. The CDR3 length is 16 residues. Germline CDR1 MNHEY, CDR2 SVGAGI. The CDR3 nucleotides are TGTGCCAGCAGTTACATCGGACTAGCGGGATCCGATGAGCAGTTCTTC. It translates to CASSYIGLAGSDEQFF.

This clonotype was observed a handful of times. The rearrangement joins TRBV6-1 to TRBJ2-6, with 10 bases matching TRBD1. Germline V gene sequence: CDR1 MNHNS, CDR2 SASEGT. The CDR3 is made up of 17 amino acids. V shed 6 bases and J 2 bases; nucleotides not matched to a gene: 7. CDR3: CASSRTGGSPGANVLTF. CDR3 nucleotide sequence: TGTGCCAGCAGCAGGACAGGGGGGTCTCCTGGGGCCAACGTCCTGACTTTC.

This clonotype was counted at least ten times. The rearrangement links TRBV7-2 to TRBJ2-2, with D maybe TRBD2 (6 bases). V lost 5 bases, J lost 1 base, and 14 bases lay in between. The CDR3 has 16 amino acids. CDR1 SGHTA and CDR2 FQGNSA come from the germline V gene. This chain's CDR3 is CASSPFYSGNTGELFF. CDR3 DNA sequence: TGTGCCAGCAGCCCCTTCTATAGCGGGAACACCGGGGAGCTGTTTTTT.

The sample holds a few counts of this clonotype. The CDR3 bases are TGTGCCACCAGTGATTTCAGGGGGGCGAGAGGCTACACCTTC. Residues: CATSDFRGARGYTF. The chain recombines TRBV24-1 with TRBJ1-2; 7 nucleotides agree with TRBD1. The germline V gene encodes CDR1 KGHDR and CDR2 SFDVKD. V was pared by 1 base and J by 8 bases, with 6 bases of the junction left unmatched. This CDR3 has 14 amino acids.

This clonotype was recorded a few times. The rearrangement joins TRBV20-1 to TRBJ2-3, with 10 nucleotides matching TRBD2. The CDR3 runs 16 residues. Trimming took 0 bases from V and 5 from J; bases not matched to a gene: 8. Germline V gene sequence: CDR1 DFQATT, CDR2 SNEGSKA (reference sequence). The CDR3 region is CSARDNLAGERDTQYF. CDR3 in DNA: TGCAGTGCTAGAGATAACCTAGCGGGGGAGAGAGATACGCAGTATTTT.

This clonotype was counted ten times or more. This sequence joins TRBV9 and TRBJ2-2; no definite D call. Germline lookup yields CDR1 SGDLS and CDR2 YYNGEE. V lost 6 bases to trimming and J lost 3 bases, with 6 bases between them. The CDR3 has 12 amino acids. CDR3: CASKGDTGELFF. For the CDR3, the DNA is TGTGCCAGCAAGGGCGACACCGGGGAGCTGTTTTTT.

There are a few counts of this clonotype. The V call is TRBV6-2 or TRBV6-3, the J call TRBJ2-1; D call uncertain. CDR3 length: 11 residues. Germline V CDR1 and CDR2: MNHEY, SVGEGT. V gave up 6 bases and J gave up 12 bases, with 12 bases separating them. The CDR3 DNA reads as TGTGCCAGCAGCAGGACGTTTACGCAGTTCTTC. Translating gives CASSRTFTQFF.

This clonotype appeared a few times. V and J are TRBV7-9 and TRBJ1-1; no clear D gene. This CDR3 has 13 residues. Trimming took off 5 bases at V and 1 base at J, with 8 bases between the two ends. Germline V gene data show CDR1 as SEHNR and CDR2 as FQNEAQ (reference sequence). The CDR3 spells CASSGEGNTEAFF. CDR3 DNA: TGTGCCAGCAGCGGAGAGGGGAACACTGAAGCTTTCTTT.

Only a few counts were recorded for this clonotype. The chain links TRBV2 to TRBJ1-5; D remains ambiguous. The V gene lost 5 bases and the J gene lost 6 bases, with 11 bases spanning the gap. This CDR3 has 13 residues. Germline V gene lookup returns CDR1 SNHLY and CDR2 FYNNEI. The CDR3 DNA reads as TGTGCCAGCAGTAGGTCCGTCGGTCAGCCCCAGCATTTT. Translation: CASSRSVGQPQHF.

This clonotype was seen ten or more times. V is TRBV6-1 and J is TRBJ1-6; D not resolved. The germline CDR1 and CDR2 sequences are MNHNS and SASEGT. The V gene lost 6 bases and the J gene lost 7 bases, with 13 bases spanning the gap. The CDR3 is 14 residues long. The DNA of the CDR3 is TGTGCCAGCAGACGGGTAGGCGGGAATTCACCCCTCCACTTT. This gives the protein CASRRVGGNSPLHF.

This clonotype has just a few counts. The V and J genes are TRBV7-2 and TRBJ2-3, with a weak D call TRBD2 (5 bases). The germline V gene has CDR1 SGHTA and CDR2 FQGNSA. Trimming cost V 7 bases and J 7 bases, with 15 bases left between them. The CDR3 is 13 amino acids. In DNA form, the CDR3 reads TGTGCCAGCAACCAACCGGGATGGAATACGCAGTATTTT. This translates into CASNQPGWNTQYF.

This clonotype appeared a few times. The J gene is TRBJ1-2, the V gene TRBV10-3; 7 positions agree with TRBD1. This CDR3 region has 16 residues. With 11 bases clipped from V and 2 bases from J, the junction kept 17 bases outside the gene matches. Germline CDR1 and CDR2: ENHRY and SYGVKD. The CDR3 loop is CASTGTVSNPNYGYTF. The DNA of the CDR3 is TGTGCCTCTACCGGGACAGTCAGTAATCCCAACTATGGCTACACCTTC.

This clonotype was seen a few times. The rearrangement links TRBV4-3 to TRBJ1-2; D is uncertain. This CDR3 is built from 15 residues. Germline CDR1 and CDR2: LGHNA and YSLEER. Trimming pared 0 bases from V and 2 bases from J, leaving 10 bases between. CDR3 loop: CASSQEYRTNYGYTF. The CDR3 DNA sequence: TGCGCCAGCAGCCAAGAGTACCGGACGAACTATGGCTACACCTTC.

For this clonotype: A much larger clone differs by one base, so this may be a read error. The genes are TRBV7-8 and TRBJ2-1; D not resolved. CDR1 and CDR2 (germline): SGHVS, FQNEAQ. The germline V and J ends were trimmed by 8 bases and 4 bases, with 12 bases remaining between them. The CDR3 has 13 residues. DNA for the CDR3: TGTGCCAGCCGACAATGGGGTTACAATGAGCAGTTCTTC. It specifies CASRQWGYNEQFF.

This clonotype has at least ten counts. V and J are TRBV5-1 and TRBJ1-1; 7 bases map to TRBD1. CDR3 length: 15 residues. The junction had 5 bases not matched to a gene; V was cut back by 2 bases and J by 1 base. In germline, CDR1 is SGHRS, CDR2 YFSETQ. The CDR3 coding sequence is TGCGCCAGCAGCTTCTCCGCAGGGGGGAACACTGAAGCTTTCTTT. This sequence encodes CASSFSAGGNTEAFF.

The V gene is TRBV20-1, the J gene TRBJ1-1; D might be TRBD1 (6 bases). Trimming took off 3 bases at V and 3 bases at J, with 11 bases between the two ends. Per germline, CDR1 DFQATT and CDR2 SNEGSKA (reference sequence). The CDR3 extends over 13 amino acids. CDR3 amino acids: CSARGGIHTEAFF. Here the CDR3 DNA reads TGCAGTGCTAGGGGGGGCATACACACTGAAGCTTTCTTT.

This clonotype was seen only a few times. The V and J genes are TRBV28 and TRBJ1-3; possibly TRBD1 for D (6 bases). CDR1 and CDR2 from the germline V gene are MDHEN and SYDVKM. This CDR3 region has 12 residues. V shed 6 bases and J shed 3 bases, with 6 bases lying between them. The CDR3 region is CASRQGGNTIYF. DNA for the CDR3: TGTGCCAGCAGACAGGGTGGAAACACCATATATTTT.

The genes are TRBV28 and TRBJ2-7, with 13 bases that match TRBD2. CDR1 MDHEN and CDR2 SYDVKM come from the germline V gene. V shed 5 bases, J shed 3 bases, and the junction held 7 bases outside the gene matches. The CDR3 is 16 amino acids. The CDR3 DNA follows: TGTGCCAGCAGTGCATCGACTAGCGGGAGGCACTACGAGCAGTACTTC. Translating gives CASSASTSGRHYEQYF.

This clonotype was counted at least ten times. V and J are TRBV5-1 and TRBJ1-2; possibly TRBD1 for D (5 bases). Per the germline V gene, CDR1 is SGHRS and CDR2 is YFSETQ. CDR3 length: 16 residues. V lost 4 bases to trimming and J lost 0 bases, with 16 bases between them. CDR3 sequence: CASSPGWGVANYGYTF. CDR3 bases: TGCGCCAGCAGCCCAGGATGGGGGGTAGCTAACTATGGCTACACCTTC.

This chain joins TRBV5-1 and TRBJ2-1; D might be TRBD1 (6 bases). The CDR3 extends over 13 amino acids. V lost 2 bases and J 6 bases, leaving 9 bases between the germline ends. In germline, CDR1 is SGHRS, CDR2 YFSETQ. CDR3: CASSLQGVNEQFF. The CDR3 nucleotides are TGCGCCAGCAGCTTACAGGGAGTCAATGAGCAGTTCTTC.

This clonotype was picked up a small number of times. This chain uses TRBV11-2 with TRBJ2-7; the D gene is possibly TRBD2 (6 bases). Germline V gene lookup returns CDR1 SGHAT and CDR2 FQNNGV. The CDR3 extends over 14 amino acids. The V and J ends lost 0 bases and 5 bases respectively, with 11 bases between them. CDR3 nucleotide sequence: TGTGCCAGCAGCTTAGATCGGGAGACCAACGAGCAGTACTTC. Translated: CASSLDRETNEQYF.

The J gene is TRBJ2-3, the V gene TRBV27, with D perhaps TRBD2 (6 bases). The germline V and J ends were trimmed by 6 bases and 4 bases, with 14 bases remaining between them. Germline loops: CDR1 MNHEY, CDR2 SMNVEV (reference sequence). The CDR3 loop spans 14 amino acids. The CDR3 region is CASRRLAESDTQYF. DNA for the CDR3: TGTGCCAGCAGGCGATTAGCGGAGTCAGATACGCAGTATTTT.

This clonotype was counted between two and nine times. The CDR3 DNA sequence: TGCGCCAGCAGCCAAGGCAGGGAGGGAGGGTCACCCCTCCACTTT. Its protein product is CASSQGREGGSPLHF. This chain connects TRBV4-3 to TRBJ1-6, with a possible D match to TRBD1 (5 bases). V lost 1 base and J 10 bases, leaving 14 bases between the germline ends. The CDR3 totals 15 residues. In germline, CDR1 is LGHNA, CDR2 YSLEER.

This clonotype has a handful of counts. This CDR3 is CSVVSGTSYEQYF. For the CDR3, the DNA is TGCAGCGTTGTTTCAGGGACATCCTACGAGCAGTACTTC. The gene calls are TRBV29-1 and TRBJ2-7; D is possibly TRBD1 (6 bases). V was cut by 4 bases and J by 1 base, with 11 bases left in between. The CDR3 spans 13 residues. Germline lookup yields CDR1 SQVTM and CDR2 ANQGSEA.